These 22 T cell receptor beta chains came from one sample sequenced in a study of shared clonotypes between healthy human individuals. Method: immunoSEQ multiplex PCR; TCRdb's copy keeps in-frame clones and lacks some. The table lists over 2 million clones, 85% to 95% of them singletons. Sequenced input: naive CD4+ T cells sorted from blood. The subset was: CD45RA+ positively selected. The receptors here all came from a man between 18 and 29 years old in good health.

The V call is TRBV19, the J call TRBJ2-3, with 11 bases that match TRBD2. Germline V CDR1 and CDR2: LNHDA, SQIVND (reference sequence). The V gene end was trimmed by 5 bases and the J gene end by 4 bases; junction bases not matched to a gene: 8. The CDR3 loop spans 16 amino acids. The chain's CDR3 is CASSATSGSPADTQYF. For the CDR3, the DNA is TGTGCCAGTAGTGCTACTAGCGGGAGTCCCGCAGATACGCAGTATTTT.

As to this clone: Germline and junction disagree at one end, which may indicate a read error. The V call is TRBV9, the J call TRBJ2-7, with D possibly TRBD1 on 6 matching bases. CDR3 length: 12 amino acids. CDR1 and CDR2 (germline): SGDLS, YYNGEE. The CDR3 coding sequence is TGTGCCAGCAGCGGGTACAGGGTCCTGATTCCCTTC. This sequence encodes CASSGYRVLIPF.

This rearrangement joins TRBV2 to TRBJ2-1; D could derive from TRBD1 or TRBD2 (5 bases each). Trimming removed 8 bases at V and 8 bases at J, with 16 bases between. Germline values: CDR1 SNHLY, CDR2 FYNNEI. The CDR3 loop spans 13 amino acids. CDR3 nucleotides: TGTGCCAGCGGTTCCGAGATGGGGGATGAGCAGTTCTTC. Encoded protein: CASGSEMGDEQFF.

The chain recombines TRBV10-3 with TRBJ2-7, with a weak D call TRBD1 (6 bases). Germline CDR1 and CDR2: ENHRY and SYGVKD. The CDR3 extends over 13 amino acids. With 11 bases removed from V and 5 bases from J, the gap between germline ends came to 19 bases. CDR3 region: CAARPDRTNEQYF. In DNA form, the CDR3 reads TGTGCCGCCCGCCCGGACAGAACCAACGAGCAGTACTTC.

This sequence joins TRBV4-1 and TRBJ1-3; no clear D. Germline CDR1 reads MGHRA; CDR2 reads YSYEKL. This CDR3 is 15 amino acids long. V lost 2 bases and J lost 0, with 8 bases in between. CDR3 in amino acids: CASSQRTASGNTIYF. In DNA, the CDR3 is TGCGCCAGCAGCCAACGGACGGCCTCTGGAAACACCATATATTTT.

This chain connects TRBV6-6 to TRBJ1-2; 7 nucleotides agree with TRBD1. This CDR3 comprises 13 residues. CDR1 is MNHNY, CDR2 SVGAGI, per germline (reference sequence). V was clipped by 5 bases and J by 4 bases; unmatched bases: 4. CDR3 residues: CASSTGEVYGYTF. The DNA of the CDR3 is TGTGCCAGCAGTACAGGGGAGGTCTATGGCTACACCTTC.

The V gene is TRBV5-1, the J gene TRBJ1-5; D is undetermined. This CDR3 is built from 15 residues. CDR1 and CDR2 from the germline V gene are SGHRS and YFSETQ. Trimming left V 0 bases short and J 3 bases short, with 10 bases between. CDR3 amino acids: CASSLDGRTNQPQHF. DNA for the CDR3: TGCGCCAGCAGCTTGGACGGACGGACCAATCAGCCCCAGCATTTT.

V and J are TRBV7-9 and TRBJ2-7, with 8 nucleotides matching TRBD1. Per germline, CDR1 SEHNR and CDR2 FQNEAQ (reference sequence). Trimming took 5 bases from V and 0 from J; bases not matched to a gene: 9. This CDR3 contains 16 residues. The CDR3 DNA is TGTGCCAGCAGCCTGGCCGGGACAGGAAGCTCCTACGAGCAGTACTTC. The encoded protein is CASSLAGTGSSYEQYF. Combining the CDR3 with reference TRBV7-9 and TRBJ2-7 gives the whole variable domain DTGVSQNPRHKITKRGQNVTFRCDPISEHNRLYWYRQTLGQGPEFLTYFQNEAQLEKSRLLSDRFSAERPKGSFSTLEIQRTEQGDSAMYLCASSLAGTGSSYEQYFGPGTRLTVT.

CDR3 sequence: CASGLALGETQYF. The CDR3 region has the DNA TGTGCTAGTGGTTTGGCCCTCGGCGAGACCCAGTACTTC. V is TRBV12-5 and J is TRBJ2-5; no firm D call. V was shortened by 1 base and J by 5 bases, with 8 bases between the two germline ends. The germline CDR1 and CDR2 sequences are LGHNT and FRNRAP. This CDR3 contains 13 residues. The full variable domain, completed using reference TRBV12-5 and TRBJ2-5, is DARVTQTPRHKVTEMGQEVTMRCQPILGHNTVFWYRQTMMQGLELLAYFRNRAPLDDSGMPKDRFSAEMPDATLATLKIQPSEPRDSAVYFCASGLALGETQYFGPGTRLLVL.

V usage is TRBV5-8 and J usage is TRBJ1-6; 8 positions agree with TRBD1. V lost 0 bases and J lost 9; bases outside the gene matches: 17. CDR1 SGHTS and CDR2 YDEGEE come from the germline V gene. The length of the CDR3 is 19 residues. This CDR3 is CASSLVPKASTGVASPLHF. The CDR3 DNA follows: TGTGCCAGCAGCTTGGTCCCAAAAGCCTCGACAGGGGTAGCTTCACCCCTCCACTTT.

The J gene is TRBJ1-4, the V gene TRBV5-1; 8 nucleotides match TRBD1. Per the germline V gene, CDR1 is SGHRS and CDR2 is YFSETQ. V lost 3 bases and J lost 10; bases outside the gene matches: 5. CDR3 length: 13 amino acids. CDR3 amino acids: CASSSGTGGKLFF. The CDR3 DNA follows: TGCGCCAGCAGCTCCGGGACAGGTGGAAAACTGTTTTTT.

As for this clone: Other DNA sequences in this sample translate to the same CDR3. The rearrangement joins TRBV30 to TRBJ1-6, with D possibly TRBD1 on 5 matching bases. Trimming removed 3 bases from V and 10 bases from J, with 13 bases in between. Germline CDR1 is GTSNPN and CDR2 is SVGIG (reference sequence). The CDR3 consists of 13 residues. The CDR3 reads CAWSGGGGSPLHF. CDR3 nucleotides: TGTGCCTGGAGCGGGGGGGGAGGCTCACCCCTCCACTTT.

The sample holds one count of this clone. Here the CDR3 reads CASSQDPVGQTQYF. The CDR3 nucleotides read TGCGCCAGCAGCCAAGATCCCGTGGGTCAGACCCAGTACTTC. This chain links TRBV4-1 with TRBJ2-5, with D uncertain. The CDR3 is made up of 14 amino acids. Germline assignment: CDR1 MGHRA and CDR2 YSYEKL. The ends were cut back, 0 bases at V and 6 bases at J, with 11 bases in the middle.

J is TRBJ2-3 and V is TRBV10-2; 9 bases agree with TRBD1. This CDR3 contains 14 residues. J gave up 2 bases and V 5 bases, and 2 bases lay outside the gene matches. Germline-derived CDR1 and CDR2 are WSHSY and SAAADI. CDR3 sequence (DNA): TGCGCCAGCAGTAAACAGGGGGCCACAGATACGCAGTATTTT. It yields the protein CASSKQGATDTQYF.

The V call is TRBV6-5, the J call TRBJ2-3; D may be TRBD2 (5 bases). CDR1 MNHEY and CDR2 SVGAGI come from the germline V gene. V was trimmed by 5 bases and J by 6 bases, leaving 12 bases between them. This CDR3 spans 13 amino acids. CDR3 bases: TGTGCCAGCAGTCTAAGCCGCGGGGATACGCAGTATTTT. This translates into CASSLSRGDTQYF.

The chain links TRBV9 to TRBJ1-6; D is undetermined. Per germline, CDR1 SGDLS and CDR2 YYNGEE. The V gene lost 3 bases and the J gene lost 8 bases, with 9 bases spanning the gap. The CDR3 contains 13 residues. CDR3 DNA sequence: TGTGCCAGCAGCGGGGTAGGTGATTCACCCCTCCACTTT. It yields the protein CASSGVGDSPLHF.

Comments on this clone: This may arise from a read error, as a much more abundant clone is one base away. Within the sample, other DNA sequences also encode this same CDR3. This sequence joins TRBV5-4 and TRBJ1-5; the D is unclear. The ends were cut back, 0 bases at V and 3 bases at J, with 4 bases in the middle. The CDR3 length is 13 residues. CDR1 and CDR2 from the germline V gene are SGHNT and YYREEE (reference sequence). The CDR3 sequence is CASSLDTNQPQHF. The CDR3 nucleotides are TGTGCCAGCAGCTTGGATACCAATCAGCCCCAGCATTTT.

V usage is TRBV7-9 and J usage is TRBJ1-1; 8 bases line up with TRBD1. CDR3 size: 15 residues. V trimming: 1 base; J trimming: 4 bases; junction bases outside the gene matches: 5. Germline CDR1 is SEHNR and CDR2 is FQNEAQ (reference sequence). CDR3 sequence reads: CASSLDRGAPTEAFF. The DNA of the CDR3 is TGTGCCAGCAGCTTAGACAGGGGGGCTCCCACTGAAGCTTTCTTT.

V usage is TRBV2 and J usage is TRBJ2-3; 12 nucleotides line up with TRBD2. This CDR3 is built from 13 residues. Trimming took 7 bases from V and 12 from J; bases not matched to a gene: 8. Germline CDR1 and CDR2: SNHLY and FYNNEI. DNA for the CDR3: TGTGCCAGCAAGGGGACTAGCGGGTTACATCAGTATTTT. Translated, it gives CASKGTSGLHQYF.

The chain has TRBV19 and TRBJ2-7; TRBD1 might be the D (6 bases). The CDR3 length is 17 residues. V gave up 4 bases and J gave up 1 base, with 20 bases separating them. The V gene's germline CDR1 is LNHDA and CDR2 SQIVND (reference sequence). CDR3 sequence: CASSTRAGTSFSYEQYF. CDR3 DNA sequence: TGTGCCAGTAGTACGAGGGCCGGGACAAGTTTTTCCTACGAGCAGTACTTC.

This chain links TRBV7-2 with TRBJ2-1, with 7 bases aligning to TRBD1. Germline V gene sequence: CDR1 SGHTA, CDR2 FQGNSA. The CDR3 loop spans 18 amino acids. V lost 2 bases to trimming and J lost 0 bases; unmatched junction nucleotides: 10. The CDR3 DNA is TGTGCCAGCAGCTTACTCCCTACGGGACAGAGCTCCTACAATGAGCAGTTCTTC. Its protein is CASSLLPTGQSSYNEQFF.

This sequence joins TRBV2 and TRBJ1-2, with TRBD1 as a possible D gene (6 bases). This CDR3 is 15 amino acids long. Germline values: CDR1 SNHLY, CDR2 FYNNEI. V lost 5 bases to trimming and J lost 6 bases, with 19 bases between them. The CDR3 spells CASSSQGGAGDGYTF. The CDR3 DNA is TGTGCCAGCAGTTCTCAGGGAGGGGCAGGGGATGGCTACACCTTC.